This paragraph covers one TCR beta chain sequence. Its antigen is not known. Cryopreserved PBMCs were CD4-enriched, then split into naive and memory cells. The data stem from a study of CD4 T cells in relation to SARS-CoV-2 and coronaviruses. Background on the study: PBMCs were cultured with antigen for roughly 10 days before TCR beta sequencing. The HLA restriction of the shared crossreactive spike epitopes was mapped.

The ends were cut back, 3 bases at V and 5 bases at J, with 16 bases in the middle. The germline CDR1 and CDR2 sequences are GTSNPN and SVGIG (reference sequence). The CDR3 has 15 residues. Only in-frame clones appear in the TCRdb table, and some are missing; sequencing was by immunoSEQ multiplex PCR. The sample has tens of thousands of clones; roughly four fifths are singletons. Findings of the study overall: Samples before the pandemic and after infection were not matched within any donor.

The source material was memory CD4+ T cells from PBMCs, cultured in vitro. The chain employs TRBV30 and TRBJ1-4; D may be TRBD1 (5 bases). This TCR was sampled from an adult with COVID-19. The CDR3 loop reads CAWRPQGRTNEKLFF. In DNA form, the CDR3 reads TGTGCCTGGAGACCCCAGGGAAGGACGAATGAAAAACTGTTTTTT.